Below, 24 T cell receptor beta chains from the same sample are listed, as sequenced in a study of glioma-infiltrating T cells after dendritic cell vaccination. Data came from immunoSEQ multiplex PCR; TCRdb stores just in-frame clones and leaves some out. The sample contains tens of thousands of clones, approximately 82% of which appear only once. The sample was blood, taken before dendritic cell vaccination. The receptors come from a human donor with glioblastoma.

The V call is TRBV10-1, the J call TRBJ2-1; 9 positions agree with TRBD2. CDR3 size: 14 residues. With 8 bases clipped from V and 10 bases from J, the junction kept 12 bases outside the gene matches. The V gene's germline CDR1 is WNHNN and CDR2 SYGVQD (reference sequence). CDR3 region: CASAEVAGGHEQFF. Here the CDR3 DNA reads TGCGCCAGCGCTGAGGTTGCGGGGGGGCACGAGCAGTTCTTC.

V usage is TRBV5-6 and J usage is TRBJ1-1; 7 nucleotides match TRBD1. The CDR3 length is 17 residues. Trimming cost V 4 bases and J 0 bases; bases outside gene matches: 12. CDR1 and CDR2 (germline): SGHDT, YYEEEE. For the CDR3, the DNA is TGTGCCAGCAGCCTCCGTCCCGGGACAGTAATGAACACTGAAGCTTTCTTT. Amino acid sequence: CASSLRPGTVMNTEAFF.

This chain uses TRBV6-6 with TRBJ2-2; D may be TRBD1 (6 bases). Trimming shortened V by 2 bases and J by 3 bases, and 10 bases separated the two germline ends. The CDR3 spans 15 residues. From germline, CDR1 is MNHNY and CDR2 SVGAGI (reference sequence). CDR3 bases: TGTGCCAGCAGTTACCTACAGGGTTACACCGGGGAGCTGTTTTTT. This encodes CASSYLQGYTGELFF.

Concerning this clone itself: At one of its ends the junction is not consistent with the germline gene, which may arise from a read error. The chain employs TRBV7-2 and TRBJ1-2, with TRBD1 identical over 7 bases. CDR1 is SGHTA and CDR2 is FQGNSA in the germline V gene. CDR3 size: 14 residues. The CDR3 sequence is CASSQSRGLCDYTF. CDR3 bases: TGCGCCAGCAGCCAGTCAAGGGGGCTCTGCGACTACACCTTC.

V is TRBV4-1 and J is TRBJ2-2; 12 bases agree with TRBD2. J was trimmed by 6 bases and V by 8 bases; bases with no gene match: 10. There are 16 residues in the CDR3. Germline CDR1 and CDR2: MGHRA and YSYEKL. The CDR3: CASRKILAGGPGELFF. The CDR3 DNA follows: TGCGCCAGCCGAAAAATACTAGCGGGGGGCCCCGGGGAGCTGTTTTTT.

The rearrangement links TRBV11-2 to TRBJ2-7; D is unresolved. Germline V gene sequence: CDR1 SGHAT, CDR2 FQNNGV. Trimming removed 3 bases from V and 0 bases from J, with 6 bases in between. This CDR3 comprises 13 residues. As DNA, the CDR3 is TGTGCCAGCAGCTTCACGAGCTCCTACGAGCAGTACTTC. Translating gives CASSFTSSYEQYF.

This clone was detected only a few times. The J gene is TRBJ1-2, the V gene TRBV29-1, with 10 bases matching TRBD1. The CDR3 is 14 amino acids. Germline V gene data show CDR1 as SQVTM and CDR2 as ANQGSEA. Losses at the gene ends were 6 bases for V and 3 bases for J; bases not matched to a gene: 7. The DNA for the CDR3 is TGCAGCGTCCAAAAAGGACAGGGGGACTATGGCTACACCTTC. It specifies CSVQKGQGDYGYTF.

V usage is TRBV18 and J usage is TRBJ1-1; D gene uncertain. Trimming took off 3 bases at V and 7 bases at J, with 9 bases between the two ends. The CDR3 spans 12 residues. Germline CDR1 and CDR2: KGHSH and LQKENI. CDR3 nucleotide sequence: TGTGCCAGCTCACCGTCTAATAGTGAAGCTTTCTTT. Amino acid sequence: CASSPSNSEAFF.

This sequence joins TRBV19 and TRBJ1-2; D unresolved. The CDR3 extends over 16 amino acids. Looked up from germline, CDR1 is LNHDA and CDR2 is SQIVND (reference sequence). The V end lost 7 bases, the J end lost 0 bases, and 18 bases lay between the germline ends. In nucleotides, the CDR3 is TGTGCCAGTAAGCGCGGGTTAGATTTATCTAACTATGGCTACACCTTC. It translates to CASKRGLDLSNYGYTF.

The chain employs TRBV11-2 and TRBJ2-7; TRBD2 matches at 10 bases. Germline CDR1 reads SGHAT; CDR2 reads FQNNGV. The CDR3 is made up of 15 amino acids. V was pared by 7 bases and J by 3 bases, with 9 bases of the junction left unmatched. The chain's CDR3 is CASNSYGTSDYEQYF. In nucleotides, the CDR3 is TGTGCCAGCAACTCTTATGGGACTAGCGACTACGAGCAGTACTTC.

The table lists this clone with a count of one. CDR3 residues: CASSPYRTGPEQYF. The DNA for the CDR3 is TGTGCCAGCAGCCCCTACCGGACAGGGCCCGAGCAGTACTTC. The genes are TRBV14 and TRBJ2-7, with 8 bases identical to TRBD1. After removal of 4 bases from V and 6 bases from J, the junction contained 8 bases not matched to a gene. Germline lookup yields CDR1 SGHDN and CDR2 FVKESK. This CDR3 is built from 14 residues.

Remarks on this clone: Relative to the germline gene, one junction end is altered; a read error may explain this. V usage is TRBV11-2 and J usage is TRBJ2-3; D gene ambiguous. Germline V lookup: CDR1 SGHAT, CDR2 FQNNGV. This CDR3 has 13 amino acids. Here the CDR3 reads CASSLAGTDTQYF. CDR3 coding DNA: TGTGCCAGCAGCTTAGCAGGCACGGATACGCAGTATTTT.

Remarks on this clone: At one boundary the junction diverges from the germline segment, which might be a read error. The chain carries TRBV7-2 and TRBJ1-1; D remains ambiguous. Germline CDR1 SGHTA, CDR2 FQGNSA. The CDR3 sequence is 12 residues long. The CDR3 DNA sequence: TGTGCCAGCAGCTTATTCGACACAGAAGCTTTCTTT. Translation gives CASSLFDTEAFF.

This clone is medium-sized within its sample. V is TRBV21-1 and J is TRBJ2-7; the tabulated D call, TRBD1, remains unverified against the DNA. TRBV21-1 is recorded as a pseudogene. The length of the CDR3 is 15 residues. CDR3 sequence: CASSKGQESSYEQYF. CDR3 nucleotide sequence: TGTGCCAGCAGCAAAGGACAGGAAAGCTCCTACGAGCAGTACTTC.

This chain connects TRBV30 to TRBJ1-2; weak D call: TRBD1 (6 bases). V shed 6 bases and J shed 5 bases, with 16 bases lying between them. CDR3 length: 13 amino acids. Germline V CDR1 and CDR2: GTSNPN, SVGIG (reference sequence). The CDR3 DNA is TGTGCCTGTATTGGACAGTTCGTTTATGGCTACACCTTC. It yields the protein CACIGQFVYGYTF.

The chain carries TRBV14 and TRBJ1-2; D gene uncertain. CDR3 size: 15 residues. CDR1 and CDR2 (germline): SGHDN, FVKESK. V gave up 1 base and J gave up 5 bases, with 14 bases separating them. DNA of the CDR3: TGTGCCAGCAGCCAAGTTAGTTCCATCACTTATGGCTACACCTTC. It specifies CASSQVSSITYGYTF. Combining the CDR3 with reference TRBV14 and TRBJ1-2 gives the whole variable domain EAGVTQFPSHSVIEKGQTVTLRCDPISGHDNLYWYRRVMGKEIKFLLHFVKESKQDESGMPNNRFLAERTGGTYSTLKVQPAELEDSGVYFCASSQVSSITYGYTFGSGTRLTVV.

The CDR3 is CASSLALDGTNTF. CDR3 DNA sequence: TGTGCCAGCAGCTTGGCCCTAGACGGAACCAACACCTTC. V and J are TRBV5-6 and TRBJ1-2; the D is unclear. CDR1 and CDR2 from the germline V gene are SGHDT and YYEEEE. This CDR3 is built from 13 residues. The V end lost 0 bases, the J end lost 12 bases, and 15 bases lay between the germline ends.

Details on this clone: One end of the junction does not line up with germline, which may come from a read error. Other DNA sequences in the sample encode the same CDR3. The V gene is TRBV5-4, the J gene TRBJ1-4, with D uncertain. Germline CDR1 is SGHNT and CDR2 is YYREEE (reference sequence). CDR3 length equals 17 residues. The CDR3: CASSQRARPITNEKLFF. CDR3 in DNA: TGCGCCAGCAGCCAGAGAGCTAGGCCGATAACTAATGAAAAACTGTTTTTT.

V and J are TRBV10-3 and TRBJ2-7; D gene unclear. V was shortened by 0 bases and J by 4 bases, with 7 bases between the two germline ends. The CDR3 extends over 13 amino acids. Germline V CDR1 and CDR2: ENHRY, SYGVKD. CDR3 nucleotides: TGTGCCATCAGTGAGTCGCAGTATTACGAGCAGTACTTC. It encodes CAISESQYYEQYF.

This chain uses TRBV21-1 with TRBJ2-1; the D call TRBD1 from the table was never checked on the DNA. TRBV21-1 is a listed pseudogene. There are 12 residues in the CDR3. As DNA, the CDR3 is TGTGCCAGCAGTACAACCGACAATGAGCAGTTCTTC. The encoded protein is CASSTTDNEQFF.

The chain joins TRBV27 to TRBJ1-5, with 10 bases lining up with TRBD1. With 5 bases clipped from V and 0 bases from J, the junction kept 13 bases outside the gene matches. The CDR3 is 19 residues long. Germline loops: CDR1 MNHEY, CDR2 SMNVEV (reference sequence). The CDR3 bases are TGTGCCAGCAGTCCGACAACCGGGACAGGGGTTTATAGCAATCAGCCCCAGCATTTT. Translating gives CASSPTTGTGVYSNQPQHF.

This rearrangement joins TRBV5-4 to TRBJ1-3; D remains unclear. Trimming removed 0 bases from V and 0 bases from J, with 13 bases in between. Germline CDR1 SGHNT, CDR2 YYREEE (reference sequence). This CDR3 spans 17 amino acids. The CDR3 sequence is CASSLGPQTGSGNTIYF. The CDR3, as DNA: TGTGCCAGCAGCTTGGGCCCCCAAACGGGCTCTGGAAACACCATATATTTT. The complete variable domain, with remaining parts taken from reference TRBV5-4 and TRBJ1-3, reads ETGVTQSPTHLIKTRGQQVTLRCSSQSGHNTVSWYQQALGQGPQFIFQYYREEENGRGNFPPRFSGLQFPNYSSELNVNALELDDSALYLCASSLGPQTGSGNTIYFGEGSWLTVV.

This clone has more than one count but fewer than ten. The DNA of the CDR3 is TGTGCCAGCAGTGAAGATTCCGAAGAGACCCAGTACTTC. It is translated as CASSEDSEETQYF. The rearrangement uses TRBV2 and TRBJ2-5; unclear D gene. Germline values: CDR1 SNHLY, CDR2 FYNNEI. The CDR3 totals 13 residues. Between the trimmed V and J ends, which lost 1 base and 3 bases, there was a span of 6 bases.

This chain uses TRBV18 with TRBJ2-7, with D maybe TRBD2 (6 bases). This CDR3 has 14 amino acids. Per the germline V gene, CDR1 is KGHSH and CDR2 is LQKENI. V lost 4 bases, J lost 2 bases, and 12 bases lay in between. The CDR3 bases are TGTGCCAGCTCACGGGAGGCAGGCCCCTACGAGCAGTACTTC. Protein product: CASSREAGPYEQYF. The full variable domain, completed using reference TRBV18 and TRBJ2-7, is NAGVMQNPRHLVRRRGQEARLRCSPMKGHSHVYWYRQLPEEGLKFMVYLQKENIIDESGMPKERFSAEFPKEGPSILRIQQVVRGDSAAYFCASSREAGPYEQYFGPGTRLTVT.